This T cell receptor beta chain originates from a study of blood T cell repertoires in COVID-19. At the level of the study: PBMCs, B-cell-depleted T cells, or T cells provided the cDNA or gDNA that made up the material.

This clone has a handful of counts. Germline CDR1 MNHEY, CDR2 SVGAGI. This CDR3 spans 14 amino acids. Trimming took off 6 bases at V and 8 bases at J, with 16 bases between the two ends. Source study methods: Researchers report that nucleated cell counts were estimated from reference gene primer amplification. Clones were sequenced by immunoSEQ multiplex PCR, and TCRdb holds only the in-frame ones, with some missing. That table gives V, J and clone size, and the DNA gave D and trimming. Of hundreds of thousands of clones in the sample, approximately 83% were seen once. The clonotype was recovered from a man older than 75 with acute or convalescent COVID-19. V and J are TRBV6-5 and TRBJ1-4, with D tentatively TRBD1 (5 bases). The specimen was peripheral blood. The CDR3 is CASRSTDGGEKLFF. In nucleotides, the CDR3 is TGTGCCAGCAGATCGACAGACGGAGGGGAAAAACTGTTTTTT.